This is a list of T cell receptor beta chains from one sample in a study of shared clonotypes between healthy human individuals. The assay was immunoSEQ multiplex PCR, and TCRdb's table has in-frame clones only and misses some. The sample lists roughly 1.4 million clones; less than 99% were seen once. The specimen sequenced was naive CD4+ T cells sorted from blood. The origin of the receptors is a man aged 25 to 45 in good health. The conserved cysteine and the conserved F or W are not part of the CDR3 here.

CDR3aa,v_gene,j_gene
ASSFFSGELF,TRBV5-4,TRBJ2-2
AISGTSGNEQF,TRBV10-3,TRBJ2-1
ASSYSRETQY,TRBV6-6,TRBJ2-5
ASSLRGAGNEKLF,TRBV7-9,TRBJ1-4
AWSPGLAGYEQY,TRBV30,TRBJ2-7
ASSLTWNQPQH,TRBV27,TRBJ1-5
AISESEGQGAKNIQY,TRBV10-3,TRBJ2-4
ASSLRFLGQGRGGYT,TRBV28,TRBJ1-2
ASSYSTGELF,TRBV28,TRBJ2-2
ASSTLGLAGISYEQY,TRBV7-6,TRBJ2-7
SARLVGEQF,TRBV20-1,TRBJ2-1
AWSGPRSRDFDEQF,TRBV30,TRBJ2-1
ASSPTIEENQY,TRBV18,TRBJ2-5
ASSLRGRSYEQY,TRBV19,TRBJ2-7
ASRTRRLATQY,TRBV28,TRBJ2-3